The 8 T cell receptor beta chains given below trace back to one sample, sequenced in a study of T cell repertoires in cytomegalovirus infection. Using its own MiXCR run on the reads, TCRdb lists one record per CDR3 protein. Of approximately 220,000 distinct CDR3 sequences in the sample, 35% to 40% are singletons; the top ten hold 59%. Which antigens these TCRs recognize remains unknown. This specimen consisted of CD8+ T cells from cultured PBMCs, obtained from culture after CMV antigen stimulation. These TCRs come from a human donor in good health (CMV status not recorded). Some clones in this sample may be carry-over from other donors' samples.

The chain employs TRBV7-8 and TRBJ2-1, with TRBD2 matching over 9 bases. Germline loops: CDR1 SGHVS, CDR2 FQNEAQ. Trimming cost V 1 base and J 1 base; bases outside gene matches: 5. The CDR3 sequence is 17 residues long. CDR3 in DNA: TGTGCCAGCAGCTTAGGCAGCCTAGCGGGATCCTACAATGAGCAGTTCTTC. Translated: CASSLGSLAGSYNEQFF. Together with reference TRBV7-8 and TRBJ2-1, the CDR3 gives the full variable domain: GAGVSQSPRYKVAKRGQDVALRCDPISGHVSLFWYQQALGQGPEFLTYFQNEAQLDKSGLPSDRFFAERPEGSVSTLKIQRTQQEDSAVYLCASSLGSLAGSYNEQFFGPGTRLTVL.

In its sample, this clonotype was seen a few times. The chain employs TRBV28 and TRBJ1-5; 8 bases map to TRBD1. The germline V gene has CDR1 MDHEN and CDR2 SYDVKM. Germline trimming cut 2 bases from V and 2 bases from J; bases unmatched to any gene: 8. This CDR3 comprises 17 residues. CDR3 sequence (DNA): TGTGCCAGCAGTTTAAGGCAGGGGGCGCTTCGCAATCAGCCCCAGCATTTT. Translating it yields CASSLRQGALRNQPQHF.

This clonotype turned up a few times. J is TRBJ1-5 and V is TRBV27, with 7 nucleotides matching TRBD1. This CDR3 is built from 15 residues. The J segment lost 3 bases and the V segment lost 6 bases, leaving 8 bases of the junction unmatched. In germline, CDR1 is MNHEY, CDR2 SMNVEV (reference sequence). The CDR3 DNA is TGTGCCAGCAGCCCCAGGGGGGACCTCAATCAGCCCCAGCATTTT. This codes for CASSPRGDLNQPQHF.

This clonotype was found once. The chain links TRBV15 to TRBJ2-5, with 7 bases matching TRBD1. CDR3 length equals 15 residues. From germline, CDR1 is LNHNV and CDR2 YYDKDF (reference sequence). J gave up 3 bases and V 4 bases, and 8 bases lay outside the gene matches. CDR3 sequence (DNA): TGTGCCACCAGCAATGTTTGGGACAGCGAAGAGACCCAGTACTTC. It specifies CATSNVWDSEETQYF.

The chain links TRBV7-4 to TRBJ2-5, with D unresolved. Per germline, CDR1 SGHVT and CDR2 SQSDAQ. This CDR3 is built from 15 residues. V lost 0 bases and J lost 3, with 11 bases in between. CDR3 residues: CASSLAWTPKETQYF. The CDR3 DNA reads TGTGCCAGCAGCTTAGCGTGGACCCCCAAAGAGACCCAGTACTTC. The whole variable domain, filled in from reference TRBV7-4 and TRBJ2-5, reads GAGVSQSPRYKVAKRGRDVALRCDSISGHVTLYWYRQTLGQGSEVLTYSQSDAQRDKSGRPSGRFSAERPERSVSTLKIQRTEQGDSAVYLCASSLAWTPKETQYFGPGTRLLVL.

The genes are TRBV5-6 and TRBJ2-7; no firm D call. V was pared by 1 base and J by 2 bases, with 10 bases between. Germline CDR1 reads SGHDT; CDR2 reads YYEEEE. The CDR3 contains 14 residues. In DNA form, the CDR3 reads TGTGCCAGCAGCTTGAACAACGGACCCTACGAGCAGTACTTC. Amino acid sequence: CASSLNNGPYEQYF.

In regard to this clonotype: At one end, the junction sequence differs from germline, possibly due to a read error. V is TRBV7-9 and J is TRBJ2-2, with a weak D call TRBD1 (6 bases). CDR3 length: 16 amino acids. Per the germline V gene, CDR1 is SEHNR and CDR2 is FQNEAQ (reference sequence). DNA for the CDR3: TGTGCAAGCAGCTTAGCAAGCCAGGGGACAAGCGGGGAGCTGTTTTTT. Residues: CASSLASQGTSGELFF.

The rearrangement joins TRBV18 to TRBJ1-5; TRBD1 matches 7 bases. The CDR3 loop spans 19 amino acids. CDR1 and CDR2 (germline): KGHSH, LQKENI. The J segment lost 0 bases and the V segment lost 3 bases, leaving 14 bases of the junction unmatched. CDR3 in amino acids: CASSPLGTDSHHSNQPQHF. CDR3 nucleotides: TGTGCCAGCTCACCCCTCGGGACAGACTCGCACCATAGCAATCAGCCCCAGCATTTT.